The entry below gives a single T cell receptor beta chain sequence along with its context. The method was immunoSEQ multiplex PCR; TCRdb's version includes in-frame clones alone and lacks a portion of them. This repertoire shows about 150,000 clones, 88% found once; its top ten account for approximately 1.3%. This CDR3 region has 15 residues. The V end was cut by 4 bases, the J end by 8 bases, with 17 bases between. The V gene's germline CDR1 is LGHDT and CDR2 YNNKEL (reference sequence). The data are from a study of blood T cell repertoires in COVID-19. Looking at the study overall: From T cells, B-cell-depleted T cells, or PBMCs came the material, which was cDNA or gDNA.

V gene TRBV3-1 (or the pseudogene TRBV3-2) combines with J gene TRBJ2-2; maybe TRBD2 (5 bases). The sequenced sample consisted of PBMCs or T cells enriched from blood (not recorded which). The receptor's source is a woman aged 25-40 years with acute COVID-19. CDR3 sequence (DNA): TGTGCCAGCAGCCTGACGCGGGTGGGAAGGGGGGAGCTGTTTTTT. Amino acids: CASSLTRVGRGELFF.